These 2 T cell receptor beta chains came from one sample sequenced in a study of cytomegalovirus exposure and HLA in healthy donors. PCR involved 60 Vbeta and 13 Jbeta primers. Method: immunoSEQ multiplex PCR; TCRdb's copy keeps in-frame clones and lacks some. The table has roughly 120,000 clones, roughly 73% seen once. The sequenced material came from PBMCs. The receptors come from a man between 60 and 75 years old in good health and CMV-seropositive.

This clone was seen once. The genes are TRBV5-1 and TRBJ2-7; perhaps TRBD2 as D (5 bases). Per germline, CDR1 SGHRS and CDR2 YFSETQ. V was pared by 4 bases and J by 3 bases, with 14 bases between. The CDR3 is 14 residues long. Here the CDR3 DNA reads TGCGCCAGCAGCCCACCCGGCGGAGGCTACGAGCAGTACTTC. Its protein is CASSPPGGGYEQYF.

The chain employs TRBV7-9 and TRBJ2-5; TRBD2 aligns across 9 bases. Germline values: CDR1 SEHNR, CDR2 FQNEAQ (reference sequence). This CDR3 comprises 18 residues. V lost 1 base to trimming and J lost 1 base; unmatched junction nucleotides: 10. In nucleotides, the CDR3 is TGTGCCAGCAGCTTAGTAGCGGGGGCCCTAGACTTCCAAGAGACCCAGTACTTC. Protein: CASSLVAGALDFQETQYF.